Listed below are T cell receptor beta chains from one sample, sequenced in a study of cytomegalovirus exposure and HLA in healthy donors. TCRdb's copy holds only in-frame clones and misses some; the assay was immunoSEQ multiplex PCR. This table has approximately 160,000 clones, 77% appearing once. Sequenced: PBMCs. These receptors were collected from a woman aged 25 to 45 in good health and CMV-seronegative. Each CDR3 is given with its conserved first and last residue.

V gene	J gene	CDR3 protein
TRBV6-5	TRBJ2-7	CASSQDSSYEQYF
TRBV29-1	TRBJ2-7	CSVVDGSYEQYF
TRBV29-1	TRBJ2-7	CSVGRAGQYGEQYF
TRBV16	TRBJ1-2	CASSQWTETFGYTF
TRBV27	TRBJ2-6	CASTWRGPGSSGANVLTF
TRBV6-6	TRBJ2-3	CASRPGLAGGDTQYF
TRBV11-2	TRBJ1-2	CASSSFSAGYTF
TRBV9	TRBJ2-1	CASSVTASPKNLQFF
TRBV30	TRBJ1-2	CAWSVPTGTNNYGYTF
TRBV6-1	TRBJ1-5	CASSEQAGNINQPQHF
TRBV11-2	TRBJ2-5	CASSLGLAGGGETQYF
TRBV4-2	TRBJ1-1	CVSSQRTLQGPTEAFF
TRBV2	TRBJ1-6	CASTDRAYDNSPLHF
TRBV2	TRBJ1-4	CASSVPGTENEKLFF
TRBV19	TRBJ1-1	CASSPGTPKAFF
TRBV4-1	TRBJ2-3	CASSPVGLESRTDTQYF
TRBV7-3	TRBJ2-1	CASSQILAFSYNEQFF
TRBV6-1	TRBJ2-7	CASRPISGLASEQYF
TRBV19	TRBJ2-7	CASNAKGEPPYEQYF
TRBV19	TRBJ2-5	CASRSGKTQYF
TRBV30	TRBJ1-3	CAWNNRGLQGNTIYF
TRBV2	TRBJ2-5	CASSDRAGETQYF
TRBV25-1	TRBJ2-7	CASRTGDRAEQYF
TRBV7-8	TRBJ1-1	CASSLALANTEAFF
TRBV19	TRBJ1-5	CASSLGQGDQPQHF
TRBV4-2	NA	CASSQDAGDSVHEQYF
TRBV5-1	TRBJ1-1	CASSSGGAGNTEAFF
TRBV7-2	TRBJ1-5	CASSPRTGGFQPQHF
TRBV27	TRBJ2-2	CASSFGDRLTGELFF
TRBV2	TRBJ2-3	CASRGGLAGPKLNTDTQYF
TRBV9	TRBJ2-3	CASSTKIAGLTDTQYF
TRBV4-3	TRBJ2-7	CASSPSGRADLYEQYF
TRBV6-5	TRBJ2-1	CASSYSSEISYNEQFF
TRBV6-5	TRBJ1-1	CASSRSGTGDTEAFF
TRBV27	TRBJ2-7	CASSWGLAGVGEQYF
TRBV7-6	TRBJ1-1	CASSNRGAEAFF
TRBV13	TRBJ2-1	CASSLALWQGGGNEQFF